This TCR beta chain originates from a study of blood T cells in healthy people across ages. Study-wide findings and caveats: Measured against age, TCR beta diversity per million T cells decreased in a roughly linear manner.

About this clonotype itself: Its antigen remains unknown.

The V end lost 4 bases, the J end lost 1 base, and 9 bases lay between the germline ends. This CDR3 is built from 14 residues. Investigators took approximately 10 milliliters of peripheral blood from every donor. Together with a sample-barcoded 5' primer, a J-beta primer mix was included in a second PCR lasting roughly 6 to 12 cycles. TCRdb re-derived calls from the 5' RACE reads in MiXCR, one entry per CDR3 protein. The sample records around 850,000 distinct CDR3 sequences, roughly 35% being singletons. This chain joins TRBV12-3 or TRBV12-4 and TRBJ2-3; D could derive from TRBD1 or TRBD2 (5 bases each). The clonotype was recovered from a man aged 18 to 35 in good health. The sample consisted of blood. CDR3 amino acids: CASSWGSRTDTQYF. As DNA, the CDR3 is TGTGCCAGCAGTTGGGGGTCACGCACAGATACGCAGTATTTT.